This passage covers 20 T cell receptor beta chains from one sample sequenced in a study of blood T cell repertoires in COVID-19 (TCRdb year 2020). Library preparation used the immunoSEQ multiplex PCR assay. The table comes from immuneACCESS by way of TCRdb, which keeps in-frame sequences with V and J called. Part of the clones is missing from these tables; in studies checked, under half for an unresolved V gene and the rest for unknown reasons. The sample table records roughly 260,000 clones; over 80% of these occur just once. 1.2% of the sample is taken by the ten largest. Input material: PBMCs or T cells enriched from blood (not recorded which). These receptors were taken from a human donor in a cohort exposed to, infected with or recovered from COVID-19 (not recorded which). The donor label of this sample is uncertain.

The rearrangement uses TRBV7-2 and TRBJ2-1, with TRBD2 matching 11 bases. Germline assignment: CDR1 SGHTA and CDR2 FQGNSA. The CDR3 contains 15 residues. The junction had 13 bases not matched to a gene; V was cut back by 3 bases and J by 15 bases. The CDR3 loop reads CASSFTIGTSGAGFF. The CDR3 DNA follows: TGTGCCAGCAGCTTTACCATCGGGACTAGCGGCGCTGGGTTCTTC.

The sample holds one count of this clone. This chain uses TRBV9 with TRBJ2-3; 14 nucleotides match TRBD2. Germline CDR1 reads SGDLS; CDR2 reads YYNGEE. This CDR3 contains 17 residues. Unmatched junction bases numbered 7, after V lost 3 bases and J lost 4 bases. CDR3 sequence reads: CASSDRLAGGPADTQYF. Here the CDR3 DNA reads TGTGCCAGCAGCGATCGACTAGCGGGGGGGCCAGCAGATACGCAGTATTTT.

On this clone itself: The junction does not match germline at one end; this may be a read error. The chain combines TRBV6-1 with TRBJ2-7, with 10 bases aligning to TRBD2. Germline CDR1 MNHNS, CDR2 SASEGT. This CDR3 is 15 amino acids long. CDR3 bases: TGTGCCAGCAGGGAAGGACTAGCGGTAACCTACGAGCAGTACTTC. It translates to CASREGLAVTYEQYF.

The rearrangement uses TRBV5-1 and TRBJ2-7; 12 bases map to TRBD2. The CDR3 sequence is 15 residues long. Germline V gene data show CDR1 as SGHRS and CDR2 as YFSETQ. V was clipped by 3 bases and J by 2 bases; unmatched bases: 3. CDR3 sequence reads: CASSWGLAGPYEQYF. CDR3 sequence (DNA): TGCGCCAGCAGCTGGGGACTAGCGGGCCCCTACGAGCAGTACTTC.

The chain couples TRBV5-1 to TRBJ1-2; a weak D match, TRBD1 (6 bases). CDR3 length: 14 amino acids. Germline values: CDR1 SGHRS, CDR2 YFSETQ. Trimming cost V 4 bases and J 2 bases, with 12 bases left between them. The CDR3 DNA reads as TGCGCCAGCAGCCCCCGCAGGGGAAACTATGGCTACACCTTC. It specifies CASSPRRGNYGYTF.

The J gene is TRBJ2-5, the V gene TRBV27; 12 bases align to TRBD2. Trimming cost V 7 bases and J 4 bases; bases outside gene matches: 7. CDR3 length: 15 residues. Looked up from germline, CDR1 is MNHEY and CDR2 is SMNVEV (reference sequence). The CDR3 DNA reads TGTGCCAGCACGTCTCTAGCGGGGGGGCGAGAGACCCAGTACTTC. Encoded protein: CASTSLAGGRETQYF.

This clone was observed many times. The chain uses TRBV7-6 and TRBJ1-3; 8 bases align to TRBD1. Per germline, CDR1 SGHVS and CDR2 FNYEAQ. The CDR3 consists of 15 residues. V dropped 5 bases and J dropped 4; count of bases not matched to a gene: 7. The CDR3 protein is CASSQGQGLGNTIYF. CDR3 nucleotides: TGTGCCAGCAGCCAAGGACAGGGCCTCGGAAACACCATATATTTT.

The chain couples TRBV4-2 to TRBJ2-2; 8 nucleotides match TRBD2. Trimming took 2 bases from V and 5 from J; bases not matched to a gene: 13. CDR3 size: 18 residues. CDR1 LGHNA and CDR2 YNFKEQ come from the germline V gene. CDR3 region: CASSQKTRSGGRTGELFF. The CDR3 nucleotides read TGTGCCAGCAGCCAAAAAACGAGGAGCGGGGGTAGGACCGGGGAGCTGTTTTTT.

The genes are TRBV28 and TRBJ1-6, with D unresolved. The CDR3 totals 10 residues. V lost 8 bases and J 17 bases, leaving 13 bases between the germline ends. In germline, CDR1 is MDHEN, CDR2 SYDVKM. In nucleotides, the CDR3 is TGTGCCAGCTCGCTACGGGAGATCCACTTT. It yields the protein CASSLREIHF.

The chain employs TRBV2 and TRBJ2-1; TRBD1 matches 8 bases. V was pared by 6 bases and J by 4 bases, with 2 bases of the junction left unmatched. This CDR3 has 13 residues. From germline, CDR1 is SNHLY and CDR2 FYNNEI. The DNA of the CDR3 is TGTGCCAGCAGGGGACAGGATTACAATGAGCAGTTCTTC. The encoded protein is CASRGQDYNEQFF.

The chain couples TRBV7-2 to TRBJ1-5, with 10 nucleotides matching TRBD1. J gave up 4 bases and V 4 bases, and 4 bases lay outside the gene matches. CDR3 length: 15 residues. Germline V gives CDR1 SGHTA, CDR2 FQGNSA. CDR3 coding DNA: TGTGCCAGCAGCTCACCGGACAGGGGGAATCAGCCCCAGCATTTT. Translated: CASSSPDRGNQPQHF.

The gene calls are TRBV19 and TRBJ1-1; no reliable D call. Per the germline V gene, CDR1 is LNHDA and CDR2 is SQIVND (reference sequence). This CDR3 has 13 residues. The V end lost 4 bases, the J end lost 10 bases, and 16 bases lay between the germline ends. The CDR3 bases are TGTGCCAGTAGTACCCGAGGGTCGTCGGGAGCTTTCTTT. This codes for CASSTRGSSGAFF.

With regard to this clone: At the DNA level, this CDR3 is encoded by other sequences in the same sample as well. The chain combines TRBV7-3 with TRBJ2-1; TRBD2 is a possible D gene (6 bases). The CDR3 contains 12 residues. In germline, CDR1 is SGHTA, CDR2 FQGTGA. V lost 0 bases, J lost 9 bases, and 6 bases lay in between. CDR3 in amino acids: CASSLTGGEQFF. CDR3 DNA sequence: TGTGCCAGCAGCTTAACGGGGGGTGAGCAGTTCTTC.

The rearrangement joins TRBV29-1 to TRBJ1-3, with D hard to call. V lost 8 bases, J lost 2 bases, and 10 bases lay in between. The CDR3 is 12 amino acids. CDR1 SQVTM and CDR2 ANQGSEA come from the germline V gene. This CDR3 is CSTRDAGNTIYF. The CDR3 nucleotides are TGCAGCACCCGGGATGCTGGAAACACCATATATTTT.

The genes are TRBV9 and TRBJ2-7; 9 bases agree with TRBD1. V lost 3 bases and J lost 7; bases outside the gene matches: 5. Germline V gene data show CDR1 as SGDLS and CDR2 as YYNGEE. This CDR3 has 13 amino acids. CDR3 DNA sequence: TGTGCCAGCAGCGCCGGACAGGGGTGGGAGCAGTACTTC. It translates to CASSAGQGWEQYF. Full variable domain (missing parts from reference TRBV9 and TRBJ2-7): DSGVTQTPKHLITATGQRVTLRCSPRSGDLSVYWYQQSLDQGLQFLIQYYNGEERAKGNILERFSAQQFPDLHSELNLSSLELGDSALYFCASSAGQGWEQYFGPGTRLTVT.

The chain combines TRBV2 with TRBJ2-1; D is perhaps TRBD2 (6 bases). CDR1 is SNHLY and CDR2 is FYNNEI in the germline V gene. V was pared by 9 bases and J by 6 bases, with 12 bases between. CDR3 length: 12 residues. The DNA of the CDR3 is TGTGCCAGGGGGACCGGGGGCAATGAGCAGTTCTTC. It codes for CARGTGGNEQFF.

As concerns this clone: Different DNA sequences within this sample yield the same CDR3. The V gene is TRBV19, the J gene TRBJ1-2; the match to TRBD1 covers 9 bases. The J segment lost 2 bases and the V segment lost 8 bases, leaving 3 bases of the junction unmatched. The CDR3 runs to 13 residues. Germline lookup yields CDR1 LNHDA and CDR2 SQIVND (reference sequence). CDR3 amino acids: CASRDRANYGYTF. CDR3 coding DNA: TGTGCCAGTCGGGACAGGGCAAACTATGGCTACACCTTC. Filled out from reference TRBV19 and TRBJ1-2, the complete variable domain reads DGGITQSPKYLFRKEGQNVTLSCEQNLNHDAMYWYRQDPGQGLRLIYYSQIVNDFQKGDIAEGYSVSREKKESFPLTVTSAQKNPTAFYLCASRDRANYGYTFGSGTRLTVV.

The V call is TRBV14, the J call TRBJ2-1, with TRBD2 matching 10 bases. The CDR3 loop spans 17 amino acids. J lost 7 bases, V lost 0 bases, and 9 bases had no gene match. The germline V gene encodes CDR1 SGHDN and CDR2 FVKESK. Here the CDR3 reads CASSQEVGLAGANEQFF. CDR3 nucleotide sequence: TGTGCCAGCAGCCAAGAAGTCGGCCTAGCGGGGGCAAATGAGCAGTTCTTC.

The CDR3 sequence: CASSEEGGYYGYTF. The CDR3 coding sequence is TGTGCCAGCAGTGAAGAGGGGGGGTACTATGGCTACACCTTC. The chain is built from TRBV6-1 and TRBJ1-2; D is possibly TRBD1 (6 bases). The V gene lost 1 base and the J gene lost 3 bases, with 9 bases spanning the gap. Germline assignment: CDR1 MNHNS and CDR2 SASEGT. There are 14 residues in the CDR3.

V gene TRBV6-5 combines with J gene TRBJ2-3, with 8 bases lining up with TRBD2. V shed 7 bases and J 8 bases; nucleotides not matched to a gene: 8. The CDR3 is made up of 13 amino acids. Germline V gives CDR1 MNHEY, CDR2 SVGAGI. The CDR3 here is CASNKRAGGTQYF. DNA for the CDR3: TGTGCCAGCAATAAGCGGGCGGGGGGTACGCAGTATTTT.